This T cell receptor (beta chain) was documented in a study of T-cell reconstitution after alpha-beta-depleted transplantation in children. J lost 5 bases, V lost 0 bases, and 9 bases had no gene match. The CDR3 contains 17 residues. Germline CDR1 reads SGDLS; CDR2 reads YYNGEE. This sample's TCRbeta library carried unique molecular identifier barcodes. MiXCR, applied by TCRdb to the PCR reads, yields one record per CDR3 protein. The sample has about 90,000 distinct CDR3 sequences, about 14% seen once. This clonotype was observed a single time. The chain carries TRBV9 and TRBJ2-1; 9 nucleotides agree with TRBD2. The sequences come from PBMCs, mostly from graft donor cells, collected 180 days after TCRalphabeta/CD19-depleted stem cell transplant. The source is a male patient under 10 years old who had a stem cell transplant for acute lymphoblastic leukemia, so the T cells may come from the graft donor. CDR3 DNA: TGTGCCAGCAGCGTAGCTGTAGCGGGAGTGTATAACAATGAGCAGTTCTTC. This translates into CASSVAVAGVYNNEQFF.